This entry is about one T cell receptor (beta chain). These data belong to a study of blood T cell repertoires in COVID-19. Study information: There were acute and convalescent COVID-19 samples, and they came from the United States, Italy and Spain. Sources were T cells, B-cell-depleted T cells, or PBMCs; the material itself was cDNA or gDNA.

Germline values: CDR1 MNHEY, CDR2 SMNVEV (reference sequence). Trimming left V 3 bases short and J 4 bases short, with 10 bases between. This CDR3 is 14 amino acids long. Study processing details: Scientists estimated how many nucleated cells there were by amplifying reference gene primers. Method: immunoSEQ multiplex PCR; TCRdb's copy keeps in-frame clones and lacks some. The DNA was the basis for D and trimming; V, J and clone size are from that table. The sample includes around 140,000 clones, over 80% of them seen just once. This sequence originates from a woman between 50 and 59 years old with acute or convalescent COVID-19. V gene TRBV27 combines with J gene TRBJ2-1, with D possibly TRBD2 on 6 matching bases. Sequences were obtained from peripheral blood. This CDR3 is CASSFRGRYNEQFF. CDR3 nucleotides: TGTGCCAGCAGTTTCCGGGGGAGATACAATGAGCAGTTCTTC.